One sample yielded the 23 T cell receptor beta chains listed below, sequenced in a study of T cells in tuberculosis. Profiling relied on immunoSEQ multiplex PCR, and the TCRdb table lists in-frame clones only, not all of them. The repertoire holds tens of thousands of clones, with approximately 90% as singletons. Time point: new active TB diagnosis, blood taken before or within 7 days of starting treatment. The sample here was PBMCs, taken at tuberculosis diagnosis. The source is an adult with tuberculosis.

For the CDR3, the DNA is TGTGCCAGCAGCGCGATGCGAGGATTTCTAACCGGGGAGCTGTTTTTT. Amino acids: CASSAMRGFLTGELFF. This chain connects TRBV14 to TRBJ2-2; D gene uncertain. Germline loops: CDR1 SGHDN, CDR2 FVKESK. V dropped 5 bases and J dropped 5 bases, with 18 bases sitting between them. The CDR3 extends over 16 amino acids.

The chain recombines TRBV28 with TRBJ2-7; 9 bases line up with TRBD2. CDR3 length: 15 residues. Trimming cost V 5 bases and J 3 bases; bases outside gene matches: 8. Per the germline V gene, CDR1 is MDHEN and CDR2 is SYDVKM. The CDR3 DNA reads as TGTGCCAGCAGTCCTATGCGGGAGGGCCTCTACGAGCAGTACTTC. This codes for CASSPMREGLYEQYF.

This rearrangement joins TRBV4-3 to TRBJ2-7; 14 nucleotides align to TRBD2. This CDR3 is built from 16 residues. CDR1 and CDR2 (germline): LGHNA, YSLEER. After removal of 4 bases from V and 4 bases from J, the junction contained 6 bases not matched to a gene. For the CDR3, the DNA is TGCGCCAGCAGCCGGACTAGCGGGGGGTTGAGATACGAGCAGTACTTC. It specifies CASSRTSGGLRYEQYF.

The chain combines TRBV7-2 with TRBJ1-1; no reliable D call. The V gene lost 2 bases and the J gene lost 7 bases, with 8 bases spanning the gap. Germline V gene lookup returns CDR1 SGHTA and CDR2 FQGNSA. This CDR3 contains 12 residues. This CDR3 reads CASSLTVFEAFF. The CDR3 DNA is TGTGCCAGCAGCTTAACAGTTTTTGAAGCTTTCTTT.

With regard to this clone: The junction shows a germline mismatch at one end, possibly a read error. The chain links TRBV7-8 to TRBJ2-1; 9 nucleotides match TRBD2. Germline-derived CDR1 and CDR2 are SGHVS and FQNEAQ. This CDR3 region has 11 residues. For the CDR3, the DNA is TGTGCCAGCAGCGGCGGACTAGCGCGAATCTTC. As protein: CASSGGLARIF.

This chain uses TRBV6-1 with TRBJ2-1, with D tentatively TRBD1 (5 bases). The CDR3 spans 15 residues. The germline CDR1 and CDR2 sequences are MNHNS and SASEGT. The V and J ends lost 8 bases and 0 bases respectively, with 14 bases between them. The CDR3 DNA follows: TGTGCCAGCGGGGCCCAGGGCAGCTCCTACAATGAGCAGTTCTTC. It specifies CASGAQGSSYNEQFF.

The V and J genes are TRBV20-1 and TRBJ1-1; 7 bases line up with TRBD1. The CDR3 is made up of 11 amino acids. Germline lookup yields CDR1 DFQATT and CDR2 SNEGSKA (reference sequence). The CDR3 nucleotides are TGCATGGGGACAGTTGGGACTGAAGCTTTCTTT. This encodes CMGTVGTEAFF.

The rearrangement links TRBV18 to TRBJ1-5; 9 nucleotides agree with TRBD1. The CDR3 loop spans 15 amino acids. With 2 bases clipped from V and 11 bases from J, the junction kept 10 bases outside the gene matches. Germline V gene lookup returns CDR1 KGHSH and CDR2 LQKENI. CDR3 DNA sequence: TGTGCCAGCTCACCAGAGGGACAGGGTCGGGAGGCCCAGCATTTT. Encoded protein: CASSPEGQGREAQHF.

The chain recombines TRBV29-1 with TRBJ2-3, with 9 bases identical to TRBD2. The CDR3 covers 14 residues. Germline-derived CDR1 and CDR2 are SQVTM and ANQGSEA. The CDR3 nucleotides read TGCAGTCTTGGAGGCGGGGGGGCCACAGATACGCAGTATTTT. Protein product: CSLGGGGATDTQYF.

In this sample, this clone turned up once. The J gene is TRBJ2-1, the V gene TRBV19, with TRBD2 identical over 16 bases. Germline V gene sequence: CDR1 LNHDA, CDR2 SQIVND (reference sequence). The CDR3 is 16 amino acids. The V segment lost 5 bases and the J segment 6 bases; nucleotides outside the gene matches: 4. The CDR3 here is CASSLGTSGGVNEQFF. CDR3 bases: TGTGCCAGTAGTCTCGGGACTAGCGGGGGGGTCAATGAGCAGTTCTTC.

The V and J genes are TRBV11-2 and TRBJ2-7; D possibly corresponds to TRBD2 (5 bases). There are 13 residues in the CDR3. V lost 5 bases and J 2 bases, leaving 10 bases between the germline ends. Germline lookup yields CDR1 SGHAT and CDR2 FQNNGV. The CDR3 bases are TGTGCCAGCAGCACGGACTTACCCTACGAGCAGTACTTC. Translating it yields CASSTDLPYEQYF.

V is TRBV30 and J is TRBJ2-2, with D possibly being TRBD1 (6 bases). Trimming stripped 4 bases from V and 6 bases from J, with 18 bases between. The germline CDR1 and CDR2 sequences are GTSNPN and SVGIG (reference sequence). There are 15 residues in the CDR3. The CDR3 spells CAWKLPTGFAGELFF. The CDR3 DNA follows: TGTGCCTGGAAGCTTCCGACAGGTTTTGCCGGGGAGCTGTTTTTT.

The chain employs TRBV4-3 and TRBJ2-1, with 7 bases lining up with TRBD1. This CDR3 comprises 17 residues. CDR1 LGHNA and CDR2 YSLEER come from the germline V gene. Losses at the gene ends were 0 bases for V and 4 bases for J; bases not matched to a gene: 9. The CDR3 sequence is CASSQEAGGSYYNEQFF. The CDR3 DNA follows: TGCGCCAGCAGCCAAGAGGCAGGGGGAAGCTATTACAATGAGCAGTTCTTC.

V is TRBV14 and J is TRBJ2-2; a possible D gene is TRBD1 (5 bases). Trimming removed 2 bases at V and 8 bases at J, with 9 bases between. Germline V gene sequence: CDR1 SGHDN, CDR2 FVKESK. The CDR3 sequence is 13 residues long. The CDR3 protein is CASSQQGLGELFF. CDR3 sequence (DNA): TGTGCCAGCAGCCAACAGGGCTTGGGGGAGCTGTTTTTT. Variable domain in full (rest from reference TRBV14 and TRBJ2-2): EAGVTQFPSHSVIEKGQTVTLRCDPISGHDNLYWYRRVMGKEIKFLLHFVKESKQDESGMPNNRFLAERTGGTYSTLKVQPAELEDSGVYFCASSQQGLGELFFGEGSRLTVL.

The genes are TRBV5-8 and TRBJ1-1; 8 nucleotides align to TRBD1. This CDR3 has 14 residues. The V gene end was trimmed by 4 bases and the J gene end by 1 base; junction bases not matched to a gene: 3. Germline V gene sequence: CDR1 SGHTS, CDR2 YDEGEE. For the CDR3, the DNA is TGTGCCAGCAGCCGCGGGACAGGGAACACTGAAGCTTTCTTT. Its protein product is CASSRGTGNTEAFF.

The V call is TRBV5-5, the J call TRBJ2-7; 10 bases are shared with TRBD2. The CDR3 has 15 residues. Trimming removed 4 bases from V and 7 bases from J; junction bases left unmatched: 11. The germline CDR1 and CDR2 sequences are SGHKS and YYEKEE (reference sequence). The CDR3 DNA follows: TGTGCCAGCAGCCCCACGGGACTAGCGCCCGTTGAGCAGTACTTC. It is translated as CASSPTGLAPVEQYF.

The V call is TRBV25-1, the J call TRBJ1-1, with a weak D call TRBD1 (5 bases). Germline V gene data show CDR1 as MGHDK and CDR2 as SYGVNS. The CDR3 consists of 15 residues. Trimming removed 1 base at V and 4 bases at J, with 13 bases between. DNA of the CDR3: TGTGCCAGCAGTGAATGGGGCAGGTACAGCACTGAAGCTTTCTTT. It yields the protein CASSEWGRYSTEAFF.

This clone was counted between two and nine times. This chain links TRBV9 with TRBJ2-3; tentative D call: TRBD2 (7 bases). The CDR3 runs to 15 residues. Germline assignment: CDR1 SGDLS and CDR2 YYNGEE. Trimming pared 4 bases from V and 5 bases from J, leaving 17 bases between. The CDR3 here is CASSPQGGLGDTQYF. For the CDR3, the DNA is TGTGCCAGCAGCCCACAGGGAGGGCTGGGAGATACGCAGTATTTT.

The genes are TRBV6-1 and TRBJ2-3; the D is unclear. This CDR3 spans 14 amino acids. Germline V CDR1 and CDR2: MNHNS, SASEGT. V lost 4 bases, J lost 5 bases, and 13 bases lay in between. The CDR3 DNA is TGTGCCAGCAGTGTTATGAGTATTGGAGATACGCAGTATTTT. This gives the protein CASSVMSIGDTQYF.

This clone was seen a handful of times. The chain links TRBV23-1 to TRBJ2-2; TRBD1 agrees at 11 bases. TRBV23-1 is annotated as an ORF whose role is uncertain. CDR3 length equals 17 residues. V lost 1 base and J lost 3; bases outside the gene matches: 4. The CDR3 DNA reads TGCGCCAGCAGTCAATGCGGACAGGGGGCGGACACCGGGGAGCTGTTTTTT. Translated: CASSQCGQGADTGELFF.

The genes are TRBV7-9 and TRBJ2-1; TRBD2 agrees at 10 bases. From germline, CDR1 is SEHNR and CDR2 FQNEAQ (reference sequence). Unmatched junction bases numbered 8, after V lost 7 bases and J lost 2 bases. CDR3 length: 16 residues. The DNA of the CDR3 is TGTGCCAGCATCCTTTTGACTAGCGGGCCCTACAATGAGCAGTTCTTC. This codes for CASILLTSGPYNEQFF.

CDR3 nucleotides: TGTGCCAGCAGCGCCCCCATGCTGAGAGGCGGGGCTTCCTACAATGAGCAGTTCTTC. Encoded protein: CASSAPMLRGGASYNEQFF. This chain joins TRBV9 and TRBJ2-1; D perhaps matches TRBD2 (6 bases). V dropped 3 bases and J dropped 1 base, with 23 bases sitting between them. Germline-derived CDR1 and CDR2 are SGDLS and YYNGEE. CDR3 length equals 19 residues.

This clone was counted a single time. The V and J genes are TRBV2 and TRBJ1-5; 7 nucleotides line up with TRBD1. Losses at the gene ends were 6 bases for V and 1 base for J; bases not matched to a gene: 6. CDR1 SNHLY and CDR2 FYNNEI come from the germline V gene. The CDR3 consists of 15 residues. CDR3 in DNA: TGTGCCAGCAGAGACAGGGTCCAAAGCAATCAGCCCCAGCATTTT. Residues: CASRDRVQSNQPQHF.